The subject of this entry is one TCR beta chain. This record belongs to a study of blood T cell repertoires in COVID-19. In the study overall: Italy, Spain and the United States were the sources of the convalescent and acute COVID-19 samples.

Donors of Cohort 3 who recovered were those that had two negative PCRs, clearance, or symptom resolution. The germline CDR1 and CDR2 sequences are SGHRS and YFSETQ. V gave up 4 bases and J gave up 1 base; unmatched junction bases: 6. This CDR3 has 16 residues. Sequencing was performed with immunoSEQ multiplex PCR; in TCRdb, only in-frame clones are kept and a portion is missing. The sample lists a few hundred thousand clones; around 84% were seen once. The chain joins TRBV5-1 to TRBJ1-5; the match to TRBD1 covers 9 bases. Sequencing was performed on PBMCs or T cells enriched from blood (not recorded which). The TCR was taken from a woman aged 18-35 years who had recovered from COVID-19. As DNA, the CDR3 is TGCGCCAGCAGCCCCGGGGACAGGGAAAGCAATCAGCCCCAGCATTTT. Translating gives CASSPGDRESNQPQHF.